These 31 T cell receptor beta chains were sequenced from one sample in a study of blood T cell repertoires in COVID-19. TCRdb keeps only in-frame clones here, not all; method: immunoSEQ multiplex PCR. The profile shows around 150,000 clones, 81% of them singletons. Material for sequencing was peripheral blood. Every receptor here comes from a man aged 60 to 75 with active or convalescent COVID-19.

The V call is TRBV4-1, the J call TRBJ2-1; 7 positions match TRBD2. The CDR3 extends over 15 amino acids. The germline CDR1 and CDR2 sequences are MGHRA and YSYEKL. The V and J ends lost 0 bases and 3 bases, in that order; junction bases with no gene match: 2. CDR3 sequence: CASSQERESYNEQFF. CDR3 bases: TGCGCCAGCAGCCAAGAGCGGGAGAGCTACAATGAGCAGTTCTTC.

The chain recombines TRBV28 with TRBJ1-2, with D possibly matching TRBD1 (6 bases). The germline V gene has CDR1 MDHEN and CDR2 SYDVKM. The length of the CDR3 is 16 residues. The V gene lost 3 bases and the J gene lost 2 bases, with 16 bases spanning the gap. CDR3 protein: CASSFPQGTENYGYTF. In nucleotides, the CDR3 is TGTGCCAGCAGTTTTCCCCAGGGGACCGAGAACTATGGCTACACCTTC.

Worth noting for this clone: The sample carries other DNA sequences with the same CDR3. J is TRBJ1-4 and V is TRBV13; 10 bases are a match to TRBD1. The CDR3 consists of 15 residues. V trimming: 5 bases; J trimming: 7 bases; junction bases outside the gene matches: 7. In germline, CDR1 is PRHDT, CDR2 FYEKMQ (reference sequence). Written as DNA, the CDR3 is TGTGCCAGCAGCGGAGACAGGGGGCGCGGTGAAAAACTGTTTTTT. The encoded protein is CASSGDRGRGEKLFF.

The rearrangement joins TRBV15 to TRBJ2-7; 9 positions match TRBD1. V gave up 5 bases and J gave up 3 bases; unmatched junction bases: 11. Germline V gene lookup returns CDR1 LNHNV and CDR2 YYDKDF (reference sequence). The CDR3 extends over 16 amino acids. The chain's CDR3 is CATSPELLGQGYEQYF. The DNA of the CDR3 is TGTGCCACCAGCCCCGAGTTGTTGGGACAGGGCTACGAGCAGTACTTC.

The count of this clone is one. The rearrangement joins TRBV5-1 to TRBJ2-5; TRBD2 aligns across 10 bases. The CDR3 sequence is 15 residues long. V trimming: 0 bases; J trimming: 4 bases; junction bases outside the gene matches: 3. The germline V gene encodes CDR1 SGHRS and CDR2 YFSETQ. The CDR3 sequence: CASSLVVAGGETQYF. DNA for the CDR3: TGCGCCAGCAGCTTGGTGGTAGCGGGGGGAGAGACCCAGTACTTC.

V is TRBV7-9 and J is TRBJ2-1; 7 nucleotides agree with TRBD2. Trimming took 5 bases from V and 0 from J; bases not matched to a gene: 10. The CDR3 consists of 17 residues. CDR1 is SEHNR and CDR2 is FQNEAQ in the germline V gene (reference sequence). The CDR3 coding sequence is TGTGCCAGCAGCCGACCACTGGCGGGGGACTCCTACAATGAGCAGTTCTTC. This sequence encodes CASSRPLAGDSYNEQFF.

The CDR3 region has the DNA TGTGCCAGTAGCTTACAGGGGATCATCGTTGCAACTAATGAAAAACTGTTTTTT. The encoded protein is CASSLQGIIVATNEKLFF. The chain has TRBV19 and TRBJ1-4; 7 bases are shared with TRBD1. Germline-derived CDR1 and CDR2 are LNHDA and SQIVND (reference sequence). The V segment lost 6 bases and the J segment 0 bases; nucleotides outside the gene matches: 13. This CDR3 is 18 amino acids long.

This chain links TRBV28 with TRBJ2-1; possibly TRBD1 for D (6 bases). The CDR3 spans 15 residues. With 8 bases removed from V and 9 bases from J, the gap between germline ends came to 23 bases. Germline loops: CDR1 MDHEN, CDR2 SYDVKM. The DNA of the CDR3 is TGTGCCAGCGTATCAGGGGCAGTAGAGTTGGGTGAGCAGTTCTTC. It encodes CASVSGAVELGEQFF.

The rearrangement links TRBV3-1 (or the pseudogene TRBV3-2) to TRBJ2-3, with 8 bases that match TRBD2. CDR3 length: 14 residues. Germline loops: CDR1 LGHDT, CDR2 YNNKEL (reference sequence). The trim removed 6 bases at V and 5 bases at J, leaving 7 bases unmatched. In nucleotides, the CDR3 is TGTGCCAGCAGGCCGCGGGGGGCCGGAGATACGCAGTATTTT. This gives the protein CASRPRGAGDTQYF.

The V call is TRBV14, the J call TRBJ1-1; tentatively, D is TRBD1 (6 bases). In germline, CDR1 is SGHDN, CDR2 FVKESK. This CDR3 has 14 residues. Trimming left V 1 base short and J 4 bases short, with 10 bases between. As DNA, the CDR3 is TGTGCCAGCAGCCAAGGGCAGGGGATCACTGAAGCTTTCTTT. Translation gives CASSQGQGITEAFF.

The rearrangement joins TRBV6-5 to TRBJ1-2; D is undetermined. The germline V gene has CDR1 MNHEY and CDR2 SVGAGI. This CDR3 is built from 13 residues. The ends were cut back, 6 bases at V and 2 bases at J, with 10 bases in the middle. The CDR3 protein is CASSIRRNYGYTF. DNA for the CDR3: TGTGCCAGCAGCATTAGGAGAAACTATGGCTACACCTTC.

This clone occurred once. The rearrangement joins TRBV4-2 to TRBJ2-7; D is possibly TRBD1 (5 bases). This CDR3 is 14 amino acids long. The germline V gene has CDR1 LGHNA and CDR2 YNFKEQ. V shed 0 bases and J shed 3 bases, with 9 bases lying between them. The chain's CDR3 is CASSQEGEDYEQYF. The CDR3 DNA is TGTGCCAGCAGCCAAGAAGGGGAAGACTACGAGCAGTACTTC.

This chain connects TRBV2 to TRBJ2-3, with TRBD2 as a possible D gene (7 bases). The CDR3 covers 18 residues. Per the germline V gene, CDR1 is SNHLY and CDR2 is FYNNEI. V dropped 3 bases and J dropped 4 bases, with 23 bases sitting between them. CDR3: CASSDWEGGGVGPDTQYF. In DNA form, the CDR3 reads TGTGCCAGCAGTGACTGGGAAGGAGGGGGGGTTGGGCCAGATACGCAGTATTTT.

The V and J genes are TRBV3-1 (or the pseudogene TRBV3-2) and TRBJ2-1, with 8 nucleotides matching TRBD2. Germline V gene sequence: CDR1 LGHDT, CDR2 YNNKEL (reference sequence). The ends lost 2 bases at V and 4 bases at J; junction bases unmatched: 10. The CDR3 totals 17 residues. In DNA, the CDR3 is TGTGCCAGCAGCCAACAGCCGTGGAGCGGGGGTTACAATGAGCAGTTCTTC. Translation gives CASSQQPWSGGYNEQFF.

V and J are TRBV3-1 (or the pseudogene TRBV3-2) and TRBJ1-1; 10 bases map to TRBD1. Germline CDR1 reads LGHDT; CDR2 reads YNNKEL (reference sequence). With 4 bases clipped from V and 6 bases from J, the junction kept 5 bases outside the gene matches. This CDR3 has 14 residues. The CDR3: CASSPRDRGSEAFF. The CDR3 DNA follows: TGTGCCAGCAGCCCTAGGGACAGGGGATCTGAAGCTTTCTTT.

A word on this clone: Other DNA sequences in this specimen translate into the identical CDR3. The CDR3 region is CASSPGTDNSPLHF. The CDR3, as DNA: TGTGCCAGCTCGCCCGGGACAGATAATTCACCCCTCCACTTT. The chain has TRBV18 and TRBJ1-6; 7 positions agree with TRBD1. Germline CDR1 and CDR2: KGHSH and LQKENI. V dropped 6 bases and J dropped 5; count of bases not matched to a gene: 4. This CDR3 contains 14 residues. The whole variable domain, filled in from reference TRBV18 and TRBJ1-6, reads NAGVMQNPRHLVRRRGQEARLRCSPMKGHSHVYWYRQLPEEGLKFMVYLQKENIIDESGMPKERFSAEFPKEGPSILRIQQVVRGDSAAYFCASSPGTDNSPLHFGNGTRLTVT.

V and J are TRBV15 and TRBJ2-3; TRBD2 matches at 11 bases. The ends lost 5 bases at V and 0 bases at J; junction bases unmatched: 7. CDR3 length: 17 amino acids. CDR1 and CDR2 from the germline V gene are LNHNV and YYDKDF (reference sequence). CDR3 region: CATSLGTSGISTDTQYF. The CDR3 DNA reads as TGTGCCACCAGCCTAGGGACTAGCGGTATAAGCACAGATACGCAGTATTTT.

V is TRBV19 and J is TRBJ2-7, with a tentative D call TRBD2 (6 bases). The CDR3 runs to 15 residues. The V end lost 5 bases, the J end lost 2 bases, and 16 bases lay between the germline ends. The germline gives CDR1 LNHDA, CDR2 SQIVND (reference sequence). The CDR3 bases are TGTGCCAGTAGTGCCCAGGGTGGAGGGGCCTACGAGCAGTACTTC. It specifies CASSAQGGGAYEQYF.

The table lists this clone with a count of one. The genes are TRBV3-1 (or the pseudogene TRBV3-2) and TRBJ1-1; D gene ambiguous. Germline V CDR1 and CDR2: LGHDT, YNNKEL (reference sequence). With 0 bases removed from V and 6 bases from J, the gap between germline ends came to 14 bases. The length of the CDR3 is 15 residues. CDR3 nucleotide sequence: TGTGCCAGCAGCCAAGATTTCTACGGGTCGCCTGAAGCTTTCTTT. It translates to CASSQDFYGSPEAFF.

The chain combines TRBV19 with TRBJ1-1; 9 nucleotides match TRBD1. In germline, CDR1 is LNHDA, CDR2 SQIVND (reference sequence). The V segment lost 0 bases and the J segment 3 bases; nucleotides outside the gene matches: 5. The length of the CDR3 is 16 residues. CDR3 in amino acids: CASSIDRDRDDTEAFF. The DNA of the CDR3 is TGTGCCAGTAGTATAGATCGGGACAGGGATGACACTGAAGCTTTCTTT.

V gene TRBV2 combines with J gene TRBJ2-3; the D gene is possibly TRBD1 (5 bases). This CDR3 spans 17 amino acids. Germline V gene lookup returns CDR1 SNHLY and CDR2 FYNNEI. The V end lost 8 bases, the J end lost 3 bases, and 24 bases lay between the germline ends. The CDR3 sequence: CASSSRGSLKGTDTQYF. In DNA form, the CDR3 reads TGTGCCAGCTCAAGTAGGGGAAGCTTAAAAGGGACAGATACGCAGTATTTT.

The genes are TRBV19 and TRBJ2-1; 7 nucleotides line up with TRBD1. With 6 bases clipped from V and 7 bases from J, the junction kept 18 bases outside the gene matches. CDR1 and CDR2 (germline): LNHDA, SQIVND (reference sequence). This CDR3 spans 17 amino acids. This CDR3 reads CASRKWDRPGPSNEQFF. In DNA form, the CDR3 reads TGTGCCAGTAGAAAATGGGACAGACCGGGACCCAGTAATGAGCAGTTCTTC.

The chain uses TRBV5-1 and TRBJ2-3, with 9 bases fitting TRBD1. Germline values: CDR1 SGHRS, CDR2 YFSETQ. This CDR3 has 14 amino acids. J was trimmed by 2 bases and V by 6 bases; bases with no gene match: 4. CDR3 sequence: CASNRQGDTDTQYF. CDR3 nucleotide sequence: TGCGCCAGCAACAGACAGGGGGACACAGATACGCAGTATTTT.

The genes are TRBV3-1 (or the pseudogene TRBV3-2) and TRBJ1-1; D gene uncertain. The CDR3 has 13 amino acids. Trimming took 0 bases from V and 8 from J, leaving 10 bases between them. Germline CDR1 is LGHDT and CDR2 is YNNKEL (reference sequence). The CDR3 nucleotides read TGTGCCAGCAGCCAAGAAGGAGGAGGAGAAGCTTTCTTT. This codes for CASSQEGGGEAFF.

The chain couples TRBV6-5 to TRBJ1-1, with no clear D. Trimming took off 4 bases at V and 0 bases at J, with 6 bases between the two ends. This CDR3 region has 13 residues. CDR1 MNHEY and CDR2 SVGAGI come from the germline V gene. CDR3 nucleotide sequence: TGTGCCAGCAGTTTGGAGTTGAACACTGAAGCTTTCTTT. This codes for CASSLELNTEAFF.

This clone was seen more than once but under ten times. The V and J genes are TRBV5-5 and TRBJ1-2; tentatively, D is TRBD1 (5 bases). The CDR3 covers 13 residues. Between the trimmed V and J ends, which lost 4 bases and 5 bases, there was a span of 12 bases. The germline gives CDR1 SGHKS, CDR2 YYEKEE (reference sequence). CDR3 amino acids: CASSQTEYYGYTF. The CDR3 coding sequence is TGTGCCAGCAGCCAGACAGAGTATTATGGCTACACCTTC.

This chain's CDR3 is CASSSQGAGEQFF. The DNA of the CDR3 is TGTGCCAGCAGCTCACAGGGGGCTGGTGAGCAGTTCTTC. The V gene is TRBV5-4, the J gene TRBJ2-1; TRBD1 matches at 9 bases. Looked up from germline, CDR1 is SGHNT and CDR2 is YYREEE (reference sequence). The CDR3 is made up of 13 amino acids. V shed 3 bases and J 9 bases; nucleotides not matched to a gene: 4. Full variable domain (missing parts from reference TRBV5-4 and TRBJ2-1): ETGVTQSPTHLIKTRGQQVTLRCSSQSGHNTVSWYQQALGQGPQFIFQYYREEENGRGNFPPRFSGLQFPNYSSELNVNALELDDSALYLCASSSQGAGEQFFGPGTRLTVL.

The chain links TRBV5-6 to TRBJ1-4, with D possibly matching TRBD1 (5 bases). Germline lookup yields CDR1 SGHDT and CDR2 YYEEEE. Trimming stripped 4 bases from V and 8 bases from J, with 24 bases between. This CDR3 contains 17 residues. CDR3 sequence (DNA): TGTGCCAGCAGCCTTTGGGGTGGCAGGGTTGGAGAAGAAAAACTGTTTTTT. Translating it yields CASSLWGGRVGEEKLFF.

This clone came up a few times. The chain uses TRBV24-1 and TRBJ1-5; the D is unclear. Germline values: CDR1 KGHDR, CDR2 SFDVKD. The CDR3 length is 14 residues. V was pared by 0 bases and J by 6 bases, with 8 bases between. CDR3 in amino acids: CATSDLTAGQPQHF. The CDR3 nucleotides are TGTGCCACCAGTGATTTGACCGCGGGTCAGCCCCAGCATTTT.

The chain uses TRBV5-8 and TRBJ2-4; 8 nucleotides agree with TRBD2. The germline gives CDR1 SGHTS, CDR2 YDEGEE. After removal of 3 bases from V and 6 bases from J, the junction contained 20 bases not matched to a gene. The CDR3 contains 19 residues. CDR3 protein: CASSSNKYREGSRRNIQYF. In DNA form, the CDR3 reads TGTGCCAGCAGCTCTAACAAATATCGGGAGGGCTCACGGCGAAACATTCAGTACTTC.

V gene TRBV5-1 combines with J gene TRBJ1-3; the D gene is possibly TRBD1 (5 bases). V shed 1 base and J shed 4 bases, with 9 bases lying between them. The CDR3 loop spans 14 amino acids. Per germline, CDR1 SGHRS and CDR2 YFSETQ. For the CDR3, the DNA is TGCGCCAGCAGCTTGACCCGGACAGGAAACACCATATATTTT. Encoded protein: CASSLTRTGNTIYF.